This TCR beta chain was identified in a study of shared clonotypes between healthy human individuals. The germline CDR1 and CDR2 sequences are SGHDT and YYEEEE. The V end was cut by 4 bases, the J end by 4 bases, with 15 bases between. The CDR3 totals 15 residues. The assay was immunoSEQ multiplex PCR, and TCRdb's table has in-frame clones only and misses some. The sample lists about 680,000 clones, 73% occurring once. Division of CD4+ cells produced a CD45RA+ naive subset and a CD45RA-negative memory subset. The chain uses TRBV5-6 and TRBJ1-5; perhaps TRBD1 as D (6 bases). The sample comprised memory CD4+ T cells sorted from blood. Subset noted: CD45RA-negative fraction. The origin of this receptor is a woman younger than 45 in good health. The CDR3 protein is CASSKRTVRNQPQHF. CDR3 sequence (DNA): TGTGCCAGCAGCAAAAGGACAGTAAGGAATCAGCCCCAGCATTTT.